The following is a T cell receptor (beta chain) sequence with its context. There is no known antigen for this receptor. Base qualities are missing; no much larger clone stands one base away. Ends trimmed: V by 7 bases, J by 9 bases; bases unmatched to a gene: 15. CDR1 LNHDA and CDR2 SQIVND are derived from the germline V gene (reference sequence). CDR3 length: 15 amino acids, cysteine to phenylalanine. Solely the CDR3 DNA is kept, with 45 bases framed from the first base. These data belong to a study of blood T cell repertoires in COVID-19 (dated by TCRdb to the early 2020s). Regarding the complete study: Collaborator samples came from the United States, Italy and Spain and covered acute and convalescent phases of COVID-19. The material from the prospective study consisted of cDNA or gDNA derived from T cells, B-cell-depleted T cells, or PBMCs. Subjects who had been exposed to COVID-19, were actively infected with it, or had recovered from it provided the deeply sampled blood TCRbeta repertoires that made up the dataset. The repertoires were made available in a free public database intended to serve as a resource for research on the immune response to SARS-CoV-2. The samples were drawn from the first 160 participants of the ongoing ImmuneRACE study and from about 1,200 subjects provided by 6 global collaborators. The sample metadata nearly always contained a de-identified subject ID, COVID-19 status, age in years and sex. Where HLA class I and class II types were available, the types were taken from metadata supplied by the sample provider, not from assay-based typing.

TCRbeta CDR3 regions were amplified from genomic DNA using the immunoSEQ Assay, a bias-controlled multiplex PCR. The paper's data handling went like this. The number of nucleated cells in each sample was estimated by amplification of reference gene primers within the assay. To quantify the absolute abundance of each unique TCRbeta CDR3 rearrangement, sequence reads were collapsed and filtered. Productive Simpson clonality was computed per sample as the square root of Simpson's diversity index over productive rearrangements. The immuneACCESS repertoire file appears here via TCRdb, limited to in-frame rearrangements. These files lack a portion of the clones; in checked studies, under half of the deficit traces to unresolved V genes, and the cause of the others is not known. The V and J calls and clone size come from that table; D and trimming were worked out from the DNA. A total of 250,000 or so clones appear in this sample, more than 70% of them only once. Around 12% of the sample lies in the top ten.

What the research found in general, with its limitations: How much clinical and demographic metadata was included differed by source and by participant, and the metadata was provided uncurated.

Collaborating institutions collected whole blood in K2EDTA tubes following their own protocols. Collaborator samples were shipped for TCRbeta analysis as frozen whole blood, isolated PBMCs, or DNA extracted from either sample type. In this chain, TRBV19 is recombined with TRBJ1-5; 7 central nucleotides agree with TRBD1. This TCR was recovered from a man aged 80 or over with acute or convalescent COVID-19. What was sequenced was peripheral blood. Here the CDR3 is given as CASNSGGQVGTPQHF. The base sequence is TGTGCCAGTAATTCAGGGGGGCAGGTAGGTACGCCCCAGCATTTT.